This T cell receptor (beta chain) was recovered during a study of shared clonotypes between healthy human individuals. Study-wide findings and caveats: Between several donors, naive CD4 clonotypes were shared at a level of about 5%.

This clone was seen only a few times. Its target is not known. Replicate PCRs run on sorted subsets employed 200 ng DNA, 30,000 to 35,000 T cell genomes. Using immunoSEQ multiplex PCR, the repertoire was profiled, and TCRdb retains in-frame clones only, with some absent. The sample lists about 2.4 million clones, roughly 92% occurring once. This CDR3 is built from 13 residues. Germline V lookup: CDR1 MNHNS, CDR2 SASEGT. V shed 2 bases and J shed 11 bases, with 15 bases lying between them. Nashville, Tennessee was home to all donors, who were Caucasian adults. CD4+ cells underwent separation, giving CD45RA+ naive and CD45RA-negative memory subsets.

The chain combines TRBV6-1 with TRBJ1-1; D possibly corresponds to TRBD1 (6 bases). Sequenced input: naive CD4+ T cells sorted from blood. Subset: CD45RA+ positively selected. The receptor's source is a man aged 18 to 29 in good health. The CDR3 nucleotides are TGTGCCAGCAGTGAACTAGGGGGTCGGGTGGCTTTCTTT. Residues: CASSELGGRVAFF.